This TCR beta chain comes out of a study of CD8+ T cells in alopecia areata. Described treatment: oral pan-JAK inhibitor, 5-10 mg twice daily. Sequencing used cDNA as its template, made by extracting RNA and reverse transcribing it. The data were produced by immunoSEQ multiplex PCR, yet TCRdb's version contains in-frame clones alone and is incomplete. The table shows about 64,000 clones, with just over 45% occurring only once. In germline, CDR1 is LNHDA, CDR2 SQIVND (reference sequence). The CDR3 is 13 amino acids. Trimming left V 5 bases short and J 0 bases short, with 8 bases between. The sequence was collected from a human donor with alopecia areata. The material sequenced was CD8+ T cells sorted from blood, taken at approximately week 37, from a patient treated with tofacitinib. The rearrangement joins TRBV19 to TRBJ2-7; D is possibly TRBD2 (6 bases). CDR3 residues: CASSFGSSYEQYF. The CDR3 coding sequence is TGTGCCAGTAGTTTCGGGAGCTCCTACGAGCAGTACTTC.